Included here is one T cell receptor beta chain sequence, with context. There is no known antigen for this receptor. Base-call qualities are not available, and no considerably larger clone is one nucleotide away. This entry belongs to a study of blood T cell repertoires in COVID-19 (TCRdb year 2020). For the study in its entirety: The collaborator samples originated in the United States, Italy and Spain and spanned the acute and convalescent phases of COVID-19. The material from the prospective study consisted of cDNA or gDNA derived from T cells, B-cell-depleted T cells, or PBMCs. The dataset comprised deeply sampled blood TCRbeta repertoires from subjects exposed to, actively infected with, or recovered from COVID-19. The repertoires were released in a freely available public database intended as a resource for research on the immune response to SARS-CoV-2. The samples were drawn from two sources: the first 160 participants of the ongoing ImmuneRACE study, and over 950 subjects contributed by 6 global collaborators. A de-identified subject ID, COVID-19 status, age in years and sex were almost always included in the sample metadata. HLA class I and class II types, where available, came from metadata supplied by the sample provider rather than from assay-based typing.

TCRbeta CDR3 regions were amplified from genomic DNA using the immunoSEQ Assay, a bias-controlled multiplex PCR. The original pipeline was this. Nucleated cell counts per sample were estimated from amplification of reference gene primers within the assay. To quantify the absolute abundance of each unique TCRbeta CDR3 rearrangement, sequence reads were collapsed and filtered. Productive Simpson clonality was computed per sample as the square root of Simpson's diversity index over productive rearrangements. The clones in this table, taken by TCRdb from immuneACCESS, are in-frame only. Not every clone is retained; where verified, under half of the shortfall comes from an unresolved V gene, and the cause of the rest is unknown. V, J and clone size are those of that table, while D and trimming were read from the DNA. This sample holds over 150,000 clones; over 80% were observed only once. The ten largest clones represent roughly 4% of the sample.

Broader findings and caveats from the paper: Clinical and demographic metadata were provided uncurated, with the amount varying by source and participant.

Samples from volunteer blood donors who had recovered from COVID-19 were contributed by a second Seattle source. Whole blood was collected in K2EDTA tubes by collaborating institutions according to the institutions' own protocols. For TCRbeta analysis, collaborators shipped samples in one of three forms: frozen whole blood, isolated PBMCs, or DNA extracted from either of those sample types. The CDR3 covers 14 residues, taking in both the cysteine and the phenylalanine. Only the CDR3 portion is preserved as DNA: 42 bases, with reading frame beginning at the first base. Deletion took 5 bases off V and 2 bases off J, with a span of 13 bases between the germline ends. The germline V gene specifies KGHSH as CDR1 and LQKENI as CDR2.

This receptor was identified in a woman aged 60-75 years who had recovered from COVID-19. The sequence is built from TRBV18 and TRBJ2-7; matching of 5 bases hints at TRBD2 as the D gene. The sequenced sample was peripheral blood. The CDR3 region reads CASSSPGSPYEQYF. The sequence in DNA is TGTGCCAGCTCATCCCCTGGGAGCCCCTACGAGCAGTACTTC.